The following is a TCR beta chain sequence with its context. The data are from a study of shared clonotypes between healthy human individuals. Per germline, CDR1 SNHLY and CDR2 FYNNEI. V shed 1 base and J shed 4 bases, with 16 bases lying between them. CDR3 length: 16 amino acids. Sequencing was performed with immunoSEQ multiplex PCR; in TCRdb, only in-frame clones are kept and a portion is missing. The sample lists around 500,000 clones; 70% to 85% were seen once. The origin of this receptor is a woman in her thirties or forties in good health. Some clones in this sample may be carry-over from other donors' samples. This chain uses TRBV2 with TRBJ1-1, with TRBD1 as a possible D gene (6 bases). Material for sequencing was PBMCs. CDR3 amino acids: CASSEEGQGSGTEAFF. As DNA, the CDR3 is TGTGCCAGCAGTGAAGAAGGGCAGGGGTCGGGCACTGAAGCTTTCTTT.